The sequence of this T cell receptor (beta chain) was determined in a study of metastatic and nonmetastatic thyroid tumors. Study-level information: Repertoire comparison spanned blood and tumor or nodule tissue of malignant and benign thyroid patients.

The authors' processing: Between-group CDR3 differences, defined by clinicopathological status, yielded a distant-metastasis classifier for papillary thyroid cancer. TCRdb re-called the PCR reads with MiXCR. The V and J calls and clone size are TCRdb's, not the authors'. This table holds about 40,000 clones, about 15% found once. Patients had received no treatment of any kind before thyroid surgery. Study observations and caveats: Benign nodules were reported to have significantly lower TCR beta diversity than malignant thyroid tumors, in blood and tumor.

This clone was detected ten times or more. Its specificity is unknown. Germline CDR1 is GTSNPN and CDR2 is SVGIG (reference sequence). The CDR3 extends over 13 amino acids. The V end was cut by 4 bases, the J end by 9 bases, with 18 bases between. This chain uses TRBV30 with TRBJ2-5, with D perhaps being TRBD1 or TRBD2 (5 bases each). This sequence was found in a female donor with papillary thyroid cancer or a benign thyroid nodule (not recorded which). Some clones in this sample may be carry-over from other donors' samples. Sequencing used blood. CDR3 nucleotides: TGTGCCTGGAACGTGGGAGTAGGGGAGTCCCAGTACTTC. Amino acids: CAWNVGVGESQYF.